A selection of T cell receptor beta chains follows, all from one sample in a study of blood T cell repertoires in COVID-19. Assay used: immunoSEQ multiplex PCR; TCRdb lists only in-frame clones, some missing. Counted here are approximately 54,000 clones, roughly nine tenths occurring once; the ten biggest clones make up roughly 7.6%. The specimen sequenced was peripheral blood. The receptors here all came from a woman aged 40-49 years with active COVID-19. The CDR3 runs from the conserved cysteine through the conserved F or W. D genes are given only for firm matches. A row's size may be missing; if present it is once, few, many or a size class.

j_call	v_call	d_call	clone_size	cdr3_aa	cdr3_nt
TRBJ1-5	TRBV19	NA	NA	CASSPTGNSNQPQHF	TGTGCCAGTAGTCCTACAGGGAACAGCAATCAGCCCCAGCATTTT
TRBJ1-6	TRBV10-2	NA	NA	CASSDRTERYNSPLHF	TGCGCCAGCAGTGACAGAACCGAGCGCTATAATTCACCCCTCCACTTT
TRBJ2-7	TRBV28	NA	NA	CASSLFGRGTRREQYF	TGTGCCAGCAGTTTATTCGGCAGGGGGACTCGGCGCGAGCAGTACTTC
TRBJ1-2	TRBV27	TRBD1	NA	CASSFYQPTGSDGYTF	TGTGCCAGCAGTTTTTATCAGCCGACAGGGTCAGATGGCTACACCTTC
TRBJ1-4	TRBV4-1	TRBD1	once	CASSADRGVIEKLFF	TGCGCCAGCAGCGCTGACAGGGGAGTAATTGAAAAACTGTTTTTT
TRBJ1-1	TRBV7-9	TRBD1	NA	CASSLWDRQNTEAFF	TGTGCCAGCAGCTTATGGGACAGGCAAAACACTGAAGCTTTCTTT
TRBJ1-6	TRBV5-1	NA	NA	CASSLPLDSNSPLHF	TGCGCCAGCAGCTTACCCTTGGACAGTAATTCACCCCTCCACTTT
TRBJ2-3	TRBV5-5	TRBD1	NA	CASSLAVQGAGGPDTQYF	TGTGCCAGCAGCTTGGCTGTACAGGGGGCTGGCGGCCCAGATACGCAGTATTTT
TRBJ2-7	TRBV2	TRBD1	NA	CASSVGTGGSYEQYF	TGTGCCAGCAGTGTAGGGACAGGGGGCTCCTACGAGCAGTACTTC
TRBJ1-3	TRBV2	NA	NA	CASSPSSTGWRNTIYF	TGTGCCAGCAGTCCCAGCTCGACAGGTTGGAGAAACACCATATATTTT
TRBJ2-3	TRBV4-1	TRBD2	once	CASSPRERGTSDTQYF	TGCGCCAGCAGCCCCCGCGAGCGGGGGACTTCAGATACGCAGTATTTT
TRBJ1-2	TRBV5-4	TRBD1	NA	CASSLPGGLYGYTF	TGTGCCAGCAGCTTGCCAGGGGGTCTTTATGGCTACACCTTC
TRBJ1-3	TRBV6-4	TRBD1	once	CASSVDRGLGNTIYF	TGTGCCAGCAGTGTCGACAGGGGGCTTGGAAACACCATATATTTT
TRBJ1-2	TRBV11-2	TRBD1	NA	CASSAQGQSYGYTF	TGTGCCAGCAGCGCCCAGGGACAGAGCTATGGCTACACCTTC
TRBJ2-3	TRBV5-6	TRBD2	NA	CASSLAASGGADTQYF	TGTGCCAGCAGCTTGGCGGCTAGCGGGGGGGCAGATACGCAGTATTTT
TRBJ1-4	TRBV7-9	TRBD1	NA	CASSLGDRGPSEKLFF	TGTGCCAGCAGCCTAGGGGACAGGGGGCCCTCTGAAAAACTGTTTTTT
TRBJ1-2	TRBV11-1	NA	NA	CASSPDRNYGYTF	TGTGCCAGCAGCCCCGACAGGAACTATGGCTACACCTTC
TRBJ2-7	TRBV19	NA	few	CASSTQGHSYEQYF	TGTGCCAGTAGTACGCAGGGACACTCCTACGAGCAGTACTTC
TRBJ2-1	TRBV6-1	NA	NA	CASSDKPYGIEQFF	TGTGCCAGCAGTGATAAGCCCTACGGGATTGAGCAGTTCTTC
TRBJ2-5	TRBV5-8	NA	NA	CASSLGLWGGPGETQYF	TGTGCCAGCAGCTTGGGACTTTGGGGGGGGCCAGGAGAGACCCAGTACTTC
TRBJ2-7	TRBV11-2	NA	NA	CASSKIVDNSYEQYF	TGTGCCAGCAGCAAAATCGTGGACAATTCCTACGAGCAGTACTTC
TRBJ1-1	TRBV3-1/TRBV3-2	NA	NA	CASSQNGQMNTEAFF	TGTGCCAGCAGCCAAAACGGACAGATGAACACTGAAGCTTTCTTT